Included here is one T cell receptor beta chain sequence, with context. The CDR3 contains 14 residues. Between the trimmed V and J ends, which lost 3 bases and 2 bases, there was a span of 10 bases. The germline CDR1 and CDR2 sequences are SGHRS and YFSETQ. This specimen comes from a study of blood T cell repertoires in COVID-19. Produced via immunoSEQ multiplex PCR; TCRdb's table is partial and in-frame only. The sample includes approximately 81,000 clones, approximately 78% of them seen just once. The clonotype comes from a human donor in a cohort sampled during active COVID-19. The chain combines TRBV5-1 with TRBJ2-3; no definite D call. Source material: peripheral blood. In nucleotides, the CDR3 is TGCGCCAGCAGCTCCAGGCCTATCACAGATACGCAGTATTTT. Protein product: CASSSRPITDTQYF. Complete variable domain (other parts from reference TRBV5-1 and TRBJ2-3): KAGVTQTPRYLIKTRGQQVTLSCSPISGHRSVSWYQQTPGQGLQFLFEYFSETQRNKGNFPGRFSGRQFSNSRSEMNVSTLELGDSALYLCASSSRPITDTQYFGPGTRLTVL.